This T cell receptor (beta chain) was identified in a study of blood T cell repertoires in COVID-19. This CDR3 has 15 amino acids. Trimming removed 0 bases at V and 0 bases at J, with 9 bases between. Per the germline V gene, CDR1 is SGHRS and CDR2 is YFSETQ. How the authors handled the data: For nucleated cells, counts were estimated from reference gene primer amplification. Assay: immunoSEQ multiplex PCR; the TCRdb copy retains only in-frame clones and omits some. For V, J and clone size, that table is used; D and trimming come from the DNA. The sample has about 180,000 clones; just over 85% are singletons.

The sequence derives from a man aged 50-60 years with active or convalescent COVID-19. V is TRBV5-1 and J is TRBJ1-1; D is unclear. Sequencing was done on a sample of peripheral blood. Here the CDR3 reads CASSLGPPLNTEAFF. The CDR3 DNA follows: TGCGCCAGCAGCTTGGGTCCCCCTTTGAACACTGAAGCTTTCTTT.